This T cell receptor beta chain appears in the sequencing data of a study of OX40 agonist ivuxolimab in advanced cancers. Study-level background: Ivuxolimab was a fully human IgG2 agonistic monoclonal antibody targeting the costimulatory receptor OX40 (CD134). Intravenous ivuxolimab was administered to patients every 2 weeks at six dose levels: 0.01, 0.1, 0.3, 1.5, 3 and 10 mg/kg. Among the approximately 50 dose-escalation patients, around 20 had hepatocellular carcinoma, about 15 melanoma, 9 renal cell carcinoma and 9 head and neck cancer. A male proportion of nearly 85% and a mean age of 60 years, ranging from 23 to 79, were recorded for the dose-escalation cohort. Prior anti-PD-1, anti-PD-L1 or anti-CTLA-4 therapy was permitted, and checkpoint inhibitors had been received by 40% to 50% of dose-escalation patients. Partial responses occurred in three dose-escalation patients, of whom one had hepatocellular carcinoma and two had cutaneous melanoma. Peripheral TCRbeta sequencing aimed to test whether ivuxolimab altered TCR sequence diversity and caused clonal T-cell expansion. The paper covers the monotherapy dose-escalation part of the phase I ivuxolimab trial, which included N = 52 patients.

In its sample, this clone was seen once. Its antigen remains unidentified. One base away there is no much larger clone; base qualities are not given. The study at large found these results: After ivuxolimab, more expanded clones were found on average in CD8+ T cells than in CD4+ T cells. Partial responders in the 0.1-3.0 mg/kg groups had among the lowest normalized peripheral clonal expansion, especially among CD8+ T cells. At doses from 0.1 to 3.0 mg/kg, clonal expansion was seen in both CD4+ and CD8+ blood T cells between baseline and week 6. Low levels of normalized T-cell clonal expansion were also seen in some nonresponding patients. Antigen specificity was not determined for the clonally expanded peripheral T cells.

Patients with a history of autoimmune disease or receiving systemic immunosuppression were excluded from the trial. In every dose cohort, peripheral blood was drawn for TCR sequencing at baseline, cycle 4 day 1, and cycle 7 day 1. The samples were drawn from a first-in-human, open-label, multicenter phase I dose-escalation trial of ivuxolimab. The trial enrolled adults with locally advanced or metastatic head and neck squamous cell, hepatocellular, melanoma or renal cell carcinoma. Before TCR sequencing, CD4+ and CD8+ T cells were separately sorted from peripheral blood. The trim is 4 bases for V and 1 base for J, with a gap of 17 bases between the germline ends. The CDR3 holds 17 amino acids from the cysteine to the phenylalanine. This entry keeps only the CDR3 DNA: 51 bases, framed from base 1. The CDR1 and CDR2 encoded by the germline V gene (reference sequence) are LNHDA and SQIVND. For sequencing of the TCRbeta CDR3 region, genomic DNA was extracted from the sorted cells. TCRbeta CDR3 regions were sequenced using the immunoSEQ Assay. Here the immuneACCESS table is served through TCRdb, limited to in-frame sequences with V and J called. Missing clones are a known gap in these copies; in checked studies unresolved V genes cover under half, and the rest lacks a known reason. For this sample the table gives 34,000 or so clones, of which roughly 76% were detected only once. The top ten hold roughly a fifth of the sample.

In this chain, TRBV19 is recombined with TRBJ2-1; the best D guess is TRBD2, with 7 bases matching. This receptor was taken from an adult with an advanced solid tumor such as melanoma, head and neck, liver or kidney cancer. This sample comprised CD4+ or CD8+ T cells sorted from blood, obtained in a trial of the OX40 agonist ivuxolimab. The CDR3 region has the sequence CASSRTGTTPSYNEQFF. In nucleotide form, the sequence is TGTGCCAGTAGTAGAACAGGGACTACCCCTTCCTACAATGAGCAGTTCTTC.